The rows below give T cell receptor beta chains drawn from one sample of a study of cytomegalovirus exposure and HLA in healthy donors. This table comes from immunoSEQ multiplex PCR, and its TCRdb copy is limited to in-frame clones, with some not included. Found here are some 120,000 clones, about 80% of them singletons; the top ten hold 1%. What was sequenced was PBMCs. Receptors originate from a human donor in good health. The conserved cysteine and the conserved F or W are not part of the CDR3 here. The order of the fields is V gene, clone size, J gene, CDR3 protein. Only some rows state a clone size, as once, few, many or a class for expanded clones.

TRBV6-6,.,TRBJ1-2,ASSGGEGIPLYGYT
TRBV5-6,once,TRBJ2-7,ASSLYNSYEQY
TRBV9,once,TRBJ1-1,ASSDPGTVSTEAF
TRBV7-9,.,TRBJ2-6,ASSQTGAGANVLT
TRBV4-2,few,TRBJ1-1,ASSLGGTTEAF
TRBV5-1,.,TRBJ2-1,ASSLTQGAGEQF
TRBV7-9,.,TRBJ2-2,ASSITGELF
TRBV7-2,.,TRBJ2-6,ASSLARPSGANVLT
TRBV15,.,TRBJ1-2,ATSRGLSGQGVYGYT
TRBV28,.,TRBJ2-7,ASSFGQNYEQY
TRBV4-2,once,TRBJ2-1,ASSQDPHNSLAGTYNEQF
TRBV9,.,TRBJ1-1,ASSVLSGTPIEAF
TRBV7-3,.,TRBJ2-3,ASSLNGGGRDTQY
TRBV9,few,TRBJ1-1,ASSVGGSSNTEAF
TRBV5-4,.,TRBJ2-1,ASSFRQGEQF
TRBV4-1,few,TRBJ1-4,ASRPRTTPTEKLF